The clone carrying this TCR beta chain was detected a few times. Its target is unknown. The sample comes from a study of beta chain features in type 1 diabetes. Germline CDR1 SGDLS, CDR2 YYNGEE. The CDR3 has 16 residues. Trimming removed 1 base from V and 0 bases from J; junction bases left unmatched: 3. Expressed TCRB transcripts were sequenced because the isolated RNA had all been reverse transcribed beforehand. Sequencing used immunoSEQ multiplex PCR; TCRdb keeps in-frame clones, though not all of them. Among hundreds of thousands of clones listed, 30% were seen once. Study-level findings and limits: Fewer insertions but more deletions were seen at VDJ junctions in type 1 diabetes patients.

It was via CD45RO/CCR7/CD25/CD127/CD95/CD27 that CD4+ naive, central memory, regulatory and stem cell-like memory cells were sorted. The chain combines TRBV9 with TRBJ2-1; 8 bases align to TRBD2. The sequenced material came from naive CD4+ T cells from blood. This sequence originates from a man younger than 35 in good health. CDR3 region: CASSVLAGASYNEQFF. CDR3 DNA: TGTGCCAGCAGCGTACTAGCGGGTGCCTCCTACAATGAGCAGTTCTTC.